This T cell receptor (beta chain) derives from a study of vaccination and CD4 T cells after COVID-19. Sequencing of the DNA from cultured CD4+ T cells was carried out with the Oncomine TCR Beta short-read assay. TCRdb reanalysed the PCR reads using MiXCR and keeps one entry per CDR3 protein. The sample carries 10,000 to 15,000 distinct CDR3 sequences, 55% to 75% recorded once. Described treatment: approximately 9-day PBMC culture with coronavirus spike peptide pools or control peptides (ViraFEST assay). The CDR3 loop spans 14 amino acids. CDR1 and CDR2 (germline): LGHDT, YNNKEL (reference sequence). Between the trimmed V and J ends, which lost 2 bases and 4 bases, there was a span of 11 bases. A remark on this clonotype: Antigen specificity is unknown.

Sequencing was performed on CD4+ T cells from blood, cultured in vitro. The origin of this receptor is a human donor who had recovered from COVID-19. The rearrangement joins TRBV3-1 to TRBJ2-5; D may correspond to TRBD1 or TRBD2 (5 bases each). The CDR3 DNA follows: TGTGCCAGCAGCCAACGGGGCCGGCGAGAGACCCAGTACTTC. This sequence encodes CASSQRGRRETQYF.